Below, 8 T cell receptor beta chains from the same sample are listed, as sequenced in a study of cytomegalovirus exposure and HLA in healthy donors. The PCR was carried out with 60 Vbeta primers and 13 Jbeta primers. The data were produced by immunoSEQ multiplex PCR, yet TCRdb's version contains in-frame clones alone and is incomplete. The sample includes under 200,000 clones, roughly 79% of them seen just once. Sequencing was performed on PBMCs. The receptors here all came from a woman aged 50 to 60 in good health and CMV-seronegative.

The chain couples TRBV29-1 to TRBJ2-7; TRBD1 matches 9 bases. This CDR3 region has 14 residues. Germline CDR1 is SQVTM and CDR2 is ANQGSEA. With 6 bases clipped from V and 4 bases from J, the junction kept 10 bases outside the gene matches. CDR3 coding DNA: TGCAGCGTGCTTCAAAGGGACAGGGAGTACGAGCAGTACTTC. Protein: CSVLQRDREYEQYF.

This clone appeared a few times. This rearrangement joins TRBV28 to TRBJ2-1; 7 nucleotides match TRBD1. The CDR3 runs to 13 residues. Germline assignment: CDR1 MDHEN and CDR2 SYDVKM. Germline trimming cut 5 bases from V and 4 bases from J; bases unmatched to any gene: 2. The DNA for the CDR3 is TGTGCCAGCAGTCGGGGACAGTACAATGAGCAGTTCTTC. Protein product: CASSRGQYNEQFF.

This chain uses TRBV7-2 with TRBJ2-7; 9 bases agree with TRBD2. The CDR3 totals 15 residues. Germline values: CDR1 SGHTA, CDR2 FQGNSA. With V trimmed by 5 bases and J by 1 base, 6 bases remained unmatched. The CDR3 DNA is TGTGCCAGCAGCCGTAGCGGGGGCTCTTCCTACGAGCAGTACTTC. Amino acids: CASSRSGGSSYEQYF.

The CDR3 spells CAWKAGGRPTGELFF. The CDR3 DNA follows: TGTGCCTGGAAAGCGGGCGGGAGGCCCACCGGGGAGCTGTTTTTT. This chain uses TRBV30 with TRBJ2-2; TRBD2 aligns across 8 bases. Trimming took 4 bases from V and 4 from J; bases not matched to a gene: 8. This CDR3 is built from 15 residues. Per the germline V gene, CDR1 is GTSNPN and CDR2 is SVGIG (reference sequence).

The chain has TRBV2 and TRBJ1-5; TRBD1 matches 8 bases. This CDR3 is 13 amino acids long. CDR1 is SNHLY, CDR2 FYNNEI, per germline. V lost 8 bases and J lost 5; bases outside the gene matches: 5. CDR3 coding DNA: TGTGCCAGCTCAGGGGGCGCGTATCAGCCCCAGCATTTT. Amino acid sequence: CASSGGAYQPQHF.

Note on this clone: Its ends do not fully match the called genes, so a read error is possible. This chain connects TRBV7-7 to TRBJ2-3, with a tentative D call TRBD1 (6 bases). This CDR3 has 15 residues. The germline CDR1 and CDR2 sequences are SSHAT and FNYEAQ (reference sequence). The CDR3 sequence: CASSLGTRTTDTQYF. The DNA of the CDR3 is TGTGCTAGCAGCTTAGGGACACGCACTACAGATACGCAGTATTTT.

This rearrangement joins TRBV29-1 to TRBJ1-2, with D possibly being TRBD1 (5 bases). In germline, CDR1 is SQVTM, CDR2 ANQGSEA. V was shortened by 7 bases and J by 8 bases, with 23 bases between the two germline ends. The CDR3 has 14 amino acids. DNA for the CDR3: TGCAGCGCTTACCCGGGCCGCGGGGGAGAGGGCTACACCTTC. Protein sequence: CSAYPGRGGEGYTF.

The chain has TRBV19 and TRBJ1-1; D gene ambiguous. V was clipped by 3 bases and J by 1 base, with 15 bases between them. CDR1 and CDR2 (germline): LNHDA, SQIVND (reference sequence). There are 16 residues in the CDR3. The CDR3 sequence: CASSIHRPYPNTEAFF. The CDR3 coding sequence is TGTGCCAGTAGTATCCACAGACCTTATCCGAACACTGAAGCTTTCTTT.